The 18 T cell receptor beta chains presented below share a single source sample, sequenced in a study of T-cell memory formation after mild COVID-19. TCRdb redid the calling of the 5' RACE reads with MiXCR, one entry per CDR3 protein. The data contain roughly 14,000 distinct CDR3 sequences, roughly a fifth of them singletons. Sequences were obtained from PBMCs or a T cell subset sorted from them (not recorded which). The receptors stem from a man aged 18 to 29 who had mild COVID-19 (a few samples of this study predate the infection). Cell type and time point are not known.

The chain uses TRBV12-3 or TRBV12-4 and TRBJ2-1; the D call may be TRBD1 or TRBD2 (5 bases each). The CDR3 runs 12 residues. Trimming cost V 11 bases and J 4 bases, with 12 bases left between them. The CDR3 spells CASGTAYNEQFF. Here the CDR3 DNA reads TGTGCCTCCGGGACGGCTTACAATGAGCAGTTCTTC.

This clonotype was observed at least ten times. This chain joins TRBV7-9 and TRBJ2-2, with 11 nucleotides matching TRBD2. The CDR3 is made up of 16 amino acids. Germline CDR1 and CDR2: SEHNR and FQNEAQ (reference sequence). V trimming: 4 bases; J trimming: 2 bases; junction bases outside the gene matches: 3. CDR3 sequence: CASSSGLAENTGELFF. The CDR3, as DNA: TGTGCCAGCAGCTCGGGACTAGCGGAAAACACCGGGGAGCTGTTTTTT.

The gene calls are TRBV12-5 and TRBJ2-7; D uncertain. This CDR3 is 15 amino acids long. Germline V gives CDR1 LGHNT, CDR2 FRNRAP. V lost 6 bases and J lost 1, with 16 bases in between. For the CDR3, the DNA is TGTGCTAGTGGCCCATTCTCAGTGCCATCCTACGAGCAGTACTTC. Translated: CASGPFSVPSYEQYF.

This clonotype was recorded many times. V gene TRBV12-3 or TRBV12-4 combines with J gene TRBJ2-1, with D perhaps matching TRBD1 (6 bases). V was shortened by 6 bases and J by 8 bases, with 14 bases between the two germline ends. This CDR3 region has 13 residues. Here the CDR3 DNA reads TGTGCCAGCAGAACAGGGTATATTGATGAGCAGTTCTTC. This translates into CASRTGYIDEQFF.

This sequence joins TRBV6-5 and TRBJ2-7; possible D gene TRBD1, 5 bases. V lost 1 base, J lost 6 bases, and 13 bases lay in between. The CDR3 consists of 14 residues. The germline gives CDR1 MNHEY, CDR2 SVGAGI. The CDR3 nucleotides read TGTGCCAGCAGTTACTTAGGGCAGGGCAGCGAGCAGTACTTC. Its translation: CASSYLGQGSEQYF.

This clonotype has ten or more counts. The rearrangement uses TRBV5-1 and TRBJ2-2; D gene unclear. Germline CDR1 is SGHRS and CDR2 is YFSETQ. Trimming cost V 5 bases and J 2 bases, with 7 bases left between them. The CDR3 sequence is 13 residues long. CDR3 sequence (DNA): TGCGCCAGCAGTTGGACCAACACCGGGGAGCTGTTTTTT. Translating gives CASSWTNTGELFF.

This clonotype appeared a few times. This chain joins TRBV27 and TRBJ1-5; TRBD1 matches at 7 bases. Germline V gene sequence: CDR1 MNHEY, CDR2 SMNVEV (reference sequence). This CDR3 has 14 residues. The ends lost 6 bases at V and 1 base at J; junction bases unmatched: 3. The CDR3 nucleotides are TGTGCCAGCAGCCCGGGACAGAGCAATCAGCCCCAGCATTTT. It translates to CASSPGQSNQPQHF.

The chain links TRBV7-6 to TRBJ1-1; unclear D gene. The CDR3 spans 15 residues. Germline V gene lookup returns CDR1 SGHVS and CDR2 FNYEAQ. Trimming shortened V by 1 base and J by 0 bases, and 9 bases separated the two germline ends. The CDR3 bases are TGTGCCAGCAGCTTAGGAGGATACATGAACACTGAAGCTTTCTTT. Translated: CASSLGGYMNTEAFF.

The V and J genes are TRBV7-2 and TRBJ2-1; unclear D gene. Germline V gene data show CDR1 as SGHTA and CDR2 as FQGNSA. This CDR3 region has 16 residues. Trimming stripped 5 bases from V and 0 bases from J, with 14 bases between. The CDR3 DNA reads TGTGCCAGCAGCCTATACTTGTCGAGCTCCTACAATGAGCAGTTCTTC. Protein: CASSLYLSSSYNEQFF.

This clonotype was seen repeatedly, ten times or more. The rearrangement uses TRBV5-1 and TRBJ2-2; the D is unclear. V lost 6 bases and J lost 0, with 12 bases in between. The CDR3 is made up of 15 amino acids. Germline-derived CDR1 and CDR2 are SGHRS and YFSETQ. CDR3 sequence: CASKYGSANTGELFF. The CDR3 DNA is TGCGCCAGCAAGTATGGCAGCGCGAACACCGGGGAGCTGTTTTTT.

This clonotype was recorded once. The chain joins TRBV5-1 to TRBJ1-2; D gene uncertain. The CDR3 runs 14 residues. Between the trimmed V and J ends, which lost 1 base and 7 bases, there was a span of 14 bases. CDR1 is SGHRS and CDR2 is YFSETQ in the germline V gene. CDR3 DNA: TGCGCCAGCAGCTTGAGTCAGGCGGGCGGTGGCTACACCTTC. Translating it yields CASSLSQAGGGYTF.

This clonotype occurred a few times. The J gene is TRBJ1-3, the V gene TRBV30; D not certain. Germline lookup yields CDR1 GTSNPN and CDR2 SVGIG (reference sequence). V lost 2 bases and J lost 0, with 8 bases in between. The CDR3 consists of 14 residues. CDR3 nucleotides: TGTGCCTGGAGTAGGTCCTACTCTGGAAACACCATATATTTT. It codes for CAWSRSYSGNTIYF.

This clonotype was counted many times. The chain combines TRBV2 with TRBJ2-7; unclear D gene. Germline V gene sequence: CDR1 SNHLY, CDR2 FYNNEI. The CDR3 has 14 amino acids. Between the trimmed V and J ends, which lost 1 base and 3 bases, there was a span of 10 bases. CDR3 amino acids: CASSEEKAHYEQYF. The DNA of the CDR3 is TGTGCCAGCAGTGAAGAAAAAGCGCACTACGAGCAGTACTTC.

This clonotype was detected ten times or more. The V call is TRBV29-1, the J call TRBJ2-2; no reliable D call. The V gene lost 2 bases and the J gene lost 3 bases, with 7 bases spanning the gap. Germline CDR1 and CDR2: SQVTM and ANQGSEA. There are 13 residues in the CDR3. CDR3 region: CSVESSHTGELFF. CDR3 coding DNA: TGCAGCGTTGAATCCTCCCACACCGGGGAGCTGTTTTTT.

This clonotype was seen at least ten times. J is TRBJ2-3 and V is TRBV5-6; no clear D gene. V lost 3 bases and J lost 0, with 11 bases in between. This CDR3 is built from 15 residues. CDR1 and CDR2 (germline): SGHDT, YYEEEE. The CDR3 is CASSYRRLSTDTQYF. Written as DNA, the CDR3 is TGTGCCAGCAGCTACCGACGGCTAAGCACAGATACGCAGTATTTT.

The V gene is TRBV27, the J gene TRBJ1-3; D not certain. The CDR3 is 13 residues long. CDR1 and CDR2 from the germline V gene are MNHEY and SMNVEV (reference sequence). The ends were cut back, 3 bases at V and 4 bases at J, with 7 bases in the middle. The CDR3 here is CASSLVGGNTIYF. The CDR3 coding sequence is TGTGCCAGCAGTTTGGTTGGCGGAAACACCATATATTTT.

The rearrangement links TRBV20-1 to TRBJ2-7; TRBD1 matches 8 bases. Germline V gene sequence: CDR1 DFQATT, CDR2 SNEGSKA (reference sequence). The CDR3 covers 13 residues. This CDR3 is CSWRDRNSYEQYF. CDR3 bases: TGCAGCTGGCGGGACAGGAACTCCTACGAGCAGTACTTC.

This clonotype was recorded at least ten times. This chain joins TRBV6-5 and TRBJ2-5, with D hard to call. Trimming removed 0 bases at V and 2 bases at J, with 16 bases between. The CDR3 contains 17 residues. Germline values: CDR1 MNHEY, CDR2 SVGAGI. CDR3: CASSYSLFSRPQETQYF. The DNA for the CDR3 is TGTGCCAGCAGTTACTCTTTATTTTCCCGGCCTCAAGAGACCCAGTACTTC.